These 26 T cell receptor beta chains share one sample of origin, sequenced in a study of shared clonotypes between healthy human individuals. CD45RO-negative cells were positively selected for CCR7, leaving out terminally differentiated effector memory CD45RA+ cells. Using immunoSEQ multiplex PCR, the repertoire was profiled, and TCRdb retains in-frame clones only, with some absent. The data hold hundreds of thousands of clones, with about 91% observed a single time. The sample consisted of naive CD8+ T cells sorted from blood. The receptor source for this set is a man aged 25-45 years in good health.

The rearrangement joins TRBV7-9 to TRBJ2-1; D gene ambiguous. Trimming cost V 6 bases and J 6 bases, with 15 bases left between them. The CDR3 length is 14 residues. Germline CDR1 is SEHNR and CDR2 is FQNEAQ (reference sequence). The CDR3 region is CASSPPPGRNEQFF. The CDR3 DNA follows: TGTGCCAGCAGTCCACCACCCGGACGCAATGAGCAGTTCTTC.

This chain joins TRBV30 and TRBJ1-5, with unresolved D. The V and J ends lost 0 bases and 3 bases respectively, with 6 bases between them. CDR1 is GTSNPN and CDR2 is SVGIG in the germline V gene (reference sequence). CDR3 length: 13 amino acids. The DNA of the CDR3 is TGTGCCTGGAGTGTCGGTCCCAATCAGCCCCAGCATTTT. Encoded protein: CAWSVGPNQPQHF.

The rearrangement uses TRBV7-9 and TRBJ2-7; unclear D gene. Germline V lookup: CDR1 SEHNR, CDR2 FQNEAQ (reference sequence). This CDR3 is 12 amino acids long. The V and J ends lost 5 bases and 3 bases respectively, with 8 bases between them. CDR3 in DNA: TGTGCCAGCAGCCCCCAGGACTACGAGCAGTACTTC. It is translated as CASSPQDYEQYF.

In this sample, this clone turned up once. CDR3 amino acids: CASRQVSGSSYEQYF. The CDR3 DNA is TGTGCCAGCAGACAAGTTAGCGGGAGCTCCTACGAGCAGTACTTC. The J gene is TRBJ2-7, the V gene TRBV13, with 9 nucleotides matching TRBD2. Per the germline V gene, CDR1 is PRHDT and CDR2 is FYEKMQ (reference sequence). The length of the CDR3 is 15 residues. J lost 0 bases, V lost 6 bases, and 6 bases had no gene match.

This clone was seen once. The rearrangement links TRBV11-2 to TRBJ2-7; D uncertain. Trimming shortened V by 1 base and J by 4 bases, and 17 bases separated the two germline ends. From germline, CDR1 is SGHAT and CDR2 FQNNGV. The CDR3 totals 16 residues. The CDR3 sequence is CASSLAGLVGWYEQYF. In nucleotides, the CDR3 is TGTGCCAGCAGCTTAGCTGGGCTAGTTGGGTGGTACGAGCAGTACTTC.

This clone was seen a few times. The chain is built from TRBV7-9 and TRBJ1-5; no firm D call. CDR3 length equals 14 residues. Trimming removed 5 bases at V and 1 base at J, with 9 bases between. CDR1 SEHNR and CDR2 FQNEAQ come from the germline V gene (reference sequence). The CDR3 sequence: CASSPTDSNQPQHF. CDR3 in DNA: TGTGCCAGCAGCCCCACAGACAGCAATCAGCCCCAGCATTTT.

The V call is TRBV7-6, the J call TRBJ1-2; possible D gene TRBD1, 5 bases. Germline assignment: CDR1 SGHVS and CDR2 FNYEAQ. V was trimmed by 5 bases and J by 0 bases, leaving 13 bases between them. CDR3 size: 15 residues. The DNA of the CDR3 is TGTGCCAGCAGCCAACAGACAGTCACTAACTATGGCTACACCTTC. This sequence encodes CASSQQTVTNYGYTF. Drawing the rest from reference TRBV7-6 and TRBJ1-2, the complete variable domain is GAGVSQSPRYKVTKRGQDVALRCDPISGHVSLYWYRQALGQGPEFLTYFNYEAQQDKSGLPNDRFSAERPEGSISTLTIQRTEQRDSAMYRCASSQQTVTNYGYTFGSGTRLTVV.

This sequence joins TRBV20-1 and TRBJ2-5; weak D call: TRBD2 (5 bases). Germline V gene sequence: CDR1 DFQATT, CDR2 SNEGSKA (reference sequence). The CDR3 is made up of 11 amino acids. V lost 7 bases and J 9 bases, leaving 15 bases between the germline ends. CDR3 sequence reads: CSGTAPEAQYF. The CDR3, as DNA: TGCAGTGGGACTGCCCCCGAGGCCCAGTACTTC.

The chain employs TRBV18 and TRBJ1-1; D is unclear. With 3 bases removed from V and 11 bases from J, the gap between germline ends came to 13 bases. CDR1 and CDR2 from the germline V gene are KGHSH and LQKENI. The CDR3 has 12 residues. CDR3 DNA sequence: TGTGCCAGCTCACCTCCAGCGACTCGGGCTTTCTTT. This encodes CASSPPATRAFF.

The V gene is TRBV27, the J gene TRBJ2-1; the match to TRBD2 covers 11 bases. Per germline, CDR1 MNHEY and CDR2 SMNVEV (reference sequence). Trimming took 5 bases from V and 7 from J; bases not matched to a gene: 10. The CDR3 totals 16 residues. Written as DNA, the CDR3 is TGTGCCAGCAGTACCTTAGCGGGAGGGGGGTTGAATGAGCAGTTCTTC. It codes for CASSTLAGGGLNEQFF.

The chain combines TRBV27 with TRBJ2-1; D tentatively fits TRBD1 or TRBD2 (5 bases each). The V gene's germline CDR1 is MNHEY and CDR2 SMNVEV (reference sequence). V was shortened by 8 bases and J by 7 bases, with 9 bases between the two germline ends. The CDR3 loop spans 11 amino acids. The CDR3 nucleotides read TGTGCCAGCCATGAGGGGAATGAGCAGTTCTTC. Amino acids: CASHEGNEQFF.

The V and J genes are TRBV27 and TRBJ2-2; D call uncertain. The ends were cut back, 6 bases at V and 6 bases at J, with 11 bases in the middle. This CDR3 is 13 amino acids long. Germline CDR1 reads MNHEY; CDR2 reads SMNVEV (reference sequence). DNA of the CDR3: TGTGCCAGCAGGGGCCTACCGGCCGGGGAGCTGTTTTTT. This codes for CASRGLPAGELFF.

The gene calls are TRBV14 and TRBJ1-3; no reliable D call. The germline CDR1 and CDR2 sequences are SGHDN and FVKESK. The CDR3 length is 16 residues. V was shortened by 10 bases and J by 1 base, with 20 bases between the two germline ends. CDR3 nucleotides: TGTGCCACAAACCCCCTTTTAATCACTTCTGGAAACACCATATATTTT. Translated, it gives CATNPLLITSGNTIYF.

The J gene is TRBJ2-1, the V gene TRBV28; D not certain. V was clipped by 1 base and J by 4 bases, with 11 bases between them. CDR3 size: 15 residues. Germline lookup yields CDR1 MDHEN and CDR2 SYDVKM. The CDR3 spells CASSLLEAAYNEQFF. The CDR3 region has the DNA TGTGCCAGCAGTTTATTAGAAGCTGCTTACAATGAGCAGTTCTTC.

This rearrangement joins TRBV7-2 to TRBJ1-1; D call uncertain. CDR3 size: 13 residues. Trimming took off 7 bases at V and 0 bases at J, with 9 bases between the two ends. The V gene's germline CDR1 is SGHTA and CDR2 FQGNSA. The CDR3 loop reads CASTSPLNTEAFF. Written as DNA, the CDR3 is TGTGCCAGCACCTCCCCACTGAACACTGAAGCTTTCTTT.

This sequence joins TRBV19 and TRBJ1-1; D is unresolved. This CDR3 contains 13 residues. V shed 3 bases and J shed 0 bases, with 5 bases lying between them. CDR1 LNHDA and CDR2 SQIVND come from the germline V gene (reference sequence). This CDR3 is CASSIVVNTEAFF. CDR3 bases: TGTGCCAGTAGTATCGTAGTGAACACTGAAGCTTTCTTT.

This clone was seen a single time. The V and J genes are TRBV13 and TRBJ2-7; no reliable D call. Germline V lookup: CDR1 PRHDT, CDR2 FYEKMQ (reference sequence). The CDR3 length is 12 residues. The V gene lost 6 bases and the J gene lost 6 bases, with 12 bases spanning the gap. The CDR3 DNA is TGTGCCAGCAGACCCCGGAGTGGCGAGCAGTACTTC. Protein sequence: CASRPRSGEQYF.

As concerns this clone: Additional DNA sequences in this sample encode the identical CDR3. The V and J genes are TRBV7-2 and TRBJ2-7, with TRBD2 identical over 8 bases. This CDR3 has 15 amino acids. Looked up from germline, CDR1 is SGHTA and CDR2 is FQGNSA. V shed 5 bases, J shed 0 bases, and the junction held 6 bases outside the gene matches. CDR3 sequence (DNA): TGTGCCAGCAGCCGTTTAGCGGGAAGCTCCTACGAGCAGTACTTC. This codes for CASSRLAGSSYEQYF. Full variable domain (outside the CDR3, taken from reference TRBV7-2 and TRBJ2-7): GAGVSQSPSNKVTEKGKDVELRCDPISGHTALYWYRQSLGQGLEFLIYFQGNSAPDKSGLPSDRFSAERTGGSVSTLTIQRTQQEDSAVYLCASSRLAGSSYEQYFGPGTRLTVT.

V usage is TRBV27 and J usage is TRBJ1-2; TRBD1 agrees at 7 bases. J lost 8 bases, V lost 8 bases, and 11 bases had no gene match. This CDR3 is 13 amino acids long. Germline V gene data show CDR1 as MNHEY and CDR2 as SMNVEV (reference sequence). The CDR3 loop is CASGGIWTGGYTF. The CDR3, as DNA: TGTGCCAGCGGGGGTATTTGGACAGGCGGCTACACCTTC.

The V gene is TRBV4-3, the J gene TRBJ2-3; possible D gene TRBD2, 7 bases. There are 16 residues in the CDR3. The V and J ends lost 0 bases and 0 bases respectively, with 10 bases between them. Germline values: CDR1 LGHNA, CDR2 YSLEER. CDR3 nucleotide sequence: TGCGCCAGCAGCCAAGAAGGGGGGGCGAGCACAGATACGCAGTATTTT. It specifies CASSQEGGASTDTQYF.

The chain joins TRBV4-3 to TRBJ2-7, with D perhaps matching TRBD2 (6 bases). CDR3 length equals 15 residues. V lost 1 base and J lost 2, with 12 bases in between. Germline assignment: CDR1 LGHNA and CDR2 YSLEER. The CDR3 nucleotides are TGCGCCAGCAGCCAAGTCCTAGGCGGGGCCTACGAGCAGTACTTC. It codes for CASSQVLGGAYEQYF.

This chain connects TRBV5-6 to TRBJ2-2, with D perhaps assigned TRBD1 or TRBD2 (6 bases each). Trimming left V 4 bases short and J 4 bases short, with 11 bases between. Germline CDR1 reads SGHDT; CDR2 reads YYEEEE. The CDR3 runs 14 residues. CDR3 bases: TGTGCCAGCAGCCCCGAGGGGGGCACCGGGGAGCTGTTTTTT. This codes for CASSPEGGTGELFF.

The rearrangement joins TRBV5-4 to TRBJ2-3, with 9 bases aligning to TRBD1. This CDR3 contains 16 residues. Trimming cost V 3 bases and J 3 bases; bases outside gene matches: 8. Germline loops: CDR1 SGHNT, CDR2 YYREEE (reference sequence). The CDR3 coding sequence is TGTGCCAGCAGCTGGGACAGGGTGGGATCAACAGATACGCAGTATTTT. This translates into CASSWDRVGSTDTQYF.

As DNA, the CDR3 is TGTGCCAGCATTCCCGTAGCGACAGCTCTCTATGGCTACACCTTC. The encoded protein is CASIPVATALYGYTF. The rearrangement uses TRBV28 and TRBJ1-2; maybe TRBD1 (5 bases). Germline V gene data show CDR1 as MDHEN and CDR2 as SYDVKM. This CDR3 is built from 15 residues. Trimming removed 7 bases from V and 4 bases from J, with 19 bases in between.

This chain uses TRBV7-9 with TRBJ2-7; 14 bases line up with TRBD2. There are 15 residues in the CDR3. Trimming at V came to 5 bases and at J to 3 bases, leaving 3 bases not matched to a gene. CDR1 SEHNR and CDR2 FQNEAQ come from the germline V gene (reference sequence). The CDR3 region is CASSRGLAGGYEQYF. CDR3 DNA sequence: TGTGCCAGCAGCCGAGGACTAGCGGGAGGCTACGAGCAGTACTTC.

The DNA for the CDR3 is TGTGCCAGTTCGTTTTGGCAGGGGGCCAACGAGCAGTACTTC. It translates to CASSFWQGANEQYF. This chain links TRBV27 with TRBJ2-7; 8 positions match TRBD1. J was trimmed by 5 bases and V by 9 bases; bases with no gene match: 12. The CDR3 runs 14 residues. Germline values: CDR1 MNHEY, CDR2 SMNVEV (reference sequence).